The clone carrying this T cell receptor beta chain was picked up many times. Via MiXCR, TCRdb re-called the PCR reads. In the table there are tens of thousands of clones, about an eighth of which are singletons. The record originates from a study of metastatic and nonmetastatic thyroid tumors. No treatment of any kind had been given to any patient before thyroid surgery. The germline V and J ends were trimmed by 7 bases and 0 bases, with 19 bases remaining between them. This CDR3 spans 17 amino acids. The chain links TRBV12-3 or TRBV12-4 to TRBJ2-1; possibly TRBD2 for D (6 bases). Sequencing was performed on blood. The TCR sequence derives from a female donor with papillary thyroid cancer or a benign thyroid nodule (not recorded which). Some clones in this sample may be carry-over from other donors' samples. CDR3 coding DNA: TGTGCCAGCACCTCTAGGGCTAGCGCAAGCTCCTACAATGAGCAGTTCTTC. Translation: CASTSRASASSYNEQFF.